Presented here are 8 T cell receptor beta chains from one specimen sequenced in a study of cytomegalovirus exposure and HLA in healthy donors. The PCR made use of 60 Vbeta and 13 Jbeta primers. The method was immunoSEQ multiplex PCR; TCRdb's version includes in-frame clones alone and lacks a portion of them. The ten top clones account for approximately 5.1%, within a sample of about 59,000 clones. What was sequenced was PBMCs. The origin of the receptors is a man aged 25-40 years in good health and CMV-seropositive.

This chain links TRBV10-3 with TRBJ2-1, with 7 bases matching TRBD2. Per germline, CDR1 ENHRY and CDR2 SYGVKD. V dropped 3 bases and J dropped 5; count of bases not matched to a gene: 7. The CDR3 length is 15 residues. The CDR3 nucleotides read TGTGCCATCAGTGACAAAGGGAGGGGTGACAATGAGCAGTTCTTC. Translated: CAISDKGRGDNEQFF.

The V call is TRBV30, the J call TRBJ1-6; D ambiguous. The ends were cut back, 0 bases at V and 8 bases at J, with 17 bases in the middle. Per the germline V gene, CDR1 is GTSNPN and CDR2 is SVGIG (reference sequence). The CDR3 covers 16 residues. In DNA, the CDR3 is TGTGCCTGGAGTGTGGCCCTTAGGCCTGGGCATTCACCCCTCCACTTT. Translating gives CAWSVALRPGHSPLHF.

The rearrangement uses TRBV6-1 and TRBJ1-1, with D perhaps TRBD1 (5 bases). The V gene lost 6 bases and the J gene lost 1 base, with 12 bases spanning the gap. The CDR3 consists of 14 residues. CDR1 and CDR2 from the germline V gene are MNHNS and SASEGT. The CDR3 here is CASSRLGANTEAFF. The CDR3 DNA follows: TGTGCCAGCAGCCGTTTAGGGGCGAACACTGAAGCTTTCTTT.

The chain employs TRBV10-3 and TRBJ2-7; 7 nucleotides line up with TRBD1. The CDR3 sequence is 15 residues long. Per the germline V gene, CDR1 is ENHRY and CDR2 is SYGVKD. J lost 2 bases, V lost 0 bases, and 4 bases had no gene match. DNA for the CDR3: TGTGCCATCAGTGAGTCGACAGGGCTTGCCTACGAGCAGTACTTC. It yields the protein CAISESTGLAYEQYF.

The rearrangement links TRBV7-9 to TRBJ2-5, with 7 bases aligning to TRBD1. With 4 bases clipped from V and 0 bases from J, the junction kept 5 bases outside the gene matches. The CDR3 has 15 amino acids. The germline V gene encodes CDR1 SEHNR and CDR2 FQNEAQ (reference sequence). The CDR3 region has the DNA TGTGCCAGCAGCTCTCCGGGACAGTACCAAGAGACCCAGTACTTC. It is translated as CASSSPGQYQETQYF.

Turning to this clone: The junction differs from germline at one of its ends, possibly a read error. This rearrangement joins TRBV19 to TRBJ2-1, with a weak D call TRBD2 (5 bases). The CDR3 has 13 amino acids. Germline lookup yields CDR1 LNHDA and CDR2 SQIVND (reference sequence). The CDR3 DNA reads TGTGCCAGTAGTTGGGTCGGGGTTCCTGAGCGGTTCTTC. Its translation: CASSWVGVPERFF.

CDR3 amino acids: CASSNQLTGRGYGYTF. Here the CDR3 DNA reads TGCGCCAGCAGCAACCAACTGACAGGGCGAGGCTATGGCTACACCTTC. The gene calls are TRBV5-1 and TRBJ1-2; TRBD1 agrees at 7 bases. The CDR3 runs 16 residues. Losses at the gene ends were 4 bases for V and 4 bases for J; bases not matched to a gene: 13. Per germline, CDR1 SGHRS and CDR2 YFSETQ.

The J gene is TRBJ2-6, the V gene TRBV6-1; D possibly corresponds to TRBD1 (5 bases). CDR1 and CDR2 from the germline V gene are MNHNS and SASEGT. This CDR3 contains 15 residues. Trimming pared 3 bases from V and 1 base from J, leaving 7 bases between. CDR3 DNA sequence: TGTGCCAGCAGTGAGCAGGGTTCTGGGGCCAACGTCCTGACTTTC. This encodes CASSEQGSGANVLTF.